This T cell receptor beta chain was captured in a study of T cell responses to AZD1222 COVID-19 vaccine. Overall study results and limits: White British people made up most donors, females outnumbered males, and clonal diversity was possibly underestimated. Spike-spanning, vaccine-associated CD4 TCRs were dominant at 160-218 and 743-854. No repertoire was sampled before or during the peak T cell response, only after it.

Here immunoSEQ multiplex PCR was the method, and the copy in TCRdb shows in-frame clones only, minus some. The data show approximately 150,000 clones, 86% seen once. The CDR3 has 13 amino acids. Trimming stripped 0 bases from V and 4 bases from J, with 6 bases between. The germline CDR1 and CDR2 sequences are LNHNV and YYDKDF (reference sequence). A remark on this clone: The antigen remains unidentified.

The source is an adult who received the AZD1222 COVID-19 vaccine. The chain links TRBV15 to TRBJ1-2; TRBD1 might be the D (5 bases). Sequenced here: peripheral blood, sampled 28 days after the second AZD1222 dose. In DNA form, the CDR3 reads TGTGCCACCAGCAGAGATGGGGGCTATGGCTACACCTTC. It codes for CATSRDGGYGYTF. The whole variable domain, remainder taken from reference TRBV15 and TRBJ1-2, is DAMVIQNPRYQVTQFGKPVTLSCSQTLNHNVMYWYQQKSSQAPKLLFHYYDKDFNNEADTPDNFQSRRPNTSFCFLDIRSPGLGDTAMYLCATSRDGGYGYTFGSGTRLTVV.